These 20 T cell receptor beta chains share one sample of origin, sequenced in a study of T cell repertoires in cytomegalovirus infection. TCRdb re-called the reads through MiXCR, storing one row per CDR3 protein. The profile shows 510,000 or so distinct CDR3 sequences, approximately 25% of them singletons. The sequenced sample consisted of PBMCs. The origin of the receptors is a human donor in good health (CMV status not recorded). Some clones in this sample may be carry-over from other donors' samples.

In this sample, this clonotype turned up a few times. The rearrangement uses TRBV12-3 or TRBV12-4 and TRBJ2-7, with 8 positions matching TRBD2. The CDR3 sequence is 15 residues long. The V segment lost 0 bases and the J segment 4 bases; nucleotides outside the gene matches: 5. The DNA of the CDR3 is TGTGCCAGCAGTTTAGCGAGCGGGAGATTGTACGAGCAGTACTTC. It specifies CASSLASGRLYEQYF.

This rearrangement joins TRBV25-1 to TRBJ2-3, with D unresolved. Germline loops: CDR1 MGHDK, CDR2 SYGVNS. This CDR3 is built from 14 residues. V shed 4 bases and J shed 6 bases, with 14 bases lying between them. CDR3 residues: CASSASTVADTQYF. The CDR3 nucleotides read TGTGCCAGCAGTGCTTCAACCGTTGCTGATACGCAGTATTTT.

This clonotype was seen more than once but under ten times. The chain uses TRBV19 and TRBJ2-3; D gene uncertain. Trimming took 1 base from V and 4 from J, leaving 12 bases between them. The CDR3 loop spans 15 amino acids. Germline V CDR1 and CDR2: LNHDA, SQIVND (reference sequence). Here the CDR3 reads CASSIVSGPSDTQYF. In DNA form, the CDR3 reads TGTGCCAGTAGTATAGTATCAGGACCCTCAGATACGCAGTATTTT.

CDR3 loop: CSVEWGRSQETQYF. CDR3 DNA: TGCAGCGTTGAGTGGGGCAGGTCACAAGAGACCCAGTACTTC. The V gene is TRBV29-1, the J gene TRBJ2-5; D is possibly TRBD1 (5 bases). The V gene's germline CDR1 is SQVTM and CDR2 ANQGSEA. The CDR3 loop spans 14 amino acids. V was clipped by 3 bases and J by 2 bases, with 13 bases between them.

This clonotype was found a few times. The V call is TRBV7-8, the J call TRBJ1-3, with TRBD1 matching over 8 bases. Germline-derived CDR1 and CDR2 are SGHVS and FQNEAQ. V shed 6 bases and J 0 bases; nucleotides not matched to a gene: 16. The CDR3 length is 19 residues. The CDR3 sequence is CASSILASSRGLSGNTIYF. The CDR3 DNA reads TGTGCCAGCAGTATATTAGCCTCAAGCAGGGGGCTCTCTGGAAACACCATATATTTT.

This clonotype was seen a few times. The V gene is TRBV7-2, the J gene TRBJ2-3; 10 bases are a match to TRBD2. V was clipped by 1 base and J by 1 base; unmatched bases: 8. The CDR3 has 18 residues. CDR1 SGHTA and CDR2 FQGNSA come from the germline V gene. DNA for the CDR3: TGTGCCAGCAGCTTAGTGCCAGCGGGAGGGCGGGGCACAGATACGCAGTATTTT. Its translation is CASSLVPAGGRGTDTQYF.

J is TRBJ2-2 and V is TRBV7-2; 10 bases match TRBD1. The ends lost 3 bases at V and 6 bases at J; junction bases unmatched: 7. CDR1 and CDR2 (germline): SGHTA, FQGNSA. The CDR3 sequence is 16 residues long. CDR3 coding DNA: TGTGCCAGCAGCTTTACGGGGACAGGGGTCTCCGGGGAGCTGTTTTTT. It is translated as CASSFTGTGVSGELFF.

The gene calls are TRBV4-1 and TRBJ2-3, with 8 bases lining up with TRBD2. V was clipped by 4 bases and J by 3 bases; unmatched bases: 12. Looked up from germline, CDR1 is MGHRA and CDR2 is YSYEKL. The CDR3 loop spans 17 amino acids. The CDR3 DNA reads as TGCGCCAGCAGCCCCTCCCTGTTATCTAGCGGGACAGATACGCAGTATTTT. Protein sequence: CASSPSLLSSGTDTQYF.

V and J are TRBV7-1 and TRBJ2-1; 8 nucleotides line up with TRBD1. TRBV7-1 is treated as an ORF (open reading frame) with a function not yet certain. The CDR3 is made up of 14 amino acids. Trimming took 4 bases from V and 8 from J; bases not matched to a gene: 7. CDR3 sequence reads: CASSWGQAVDEQFF. DNA of the CDR3: TGTGCCAGCAGCTGGGGACAGGCTGTCGATGAGCAGTTCTTC.

The chain joins TRBV20-1 to TRBJ2-7; 11 bases line up with TRBD2. The V and J ends lost 7 bases and 2 bases, in that order; junction bases with no gene match: 7. Germline CDR1 and CDR2: DFQATT and SNEGSKA (reference sequence). This CDR3 contains 14 residues. CDR3 sequence: CSEGSGRAPYEQYV. The DNA for the CDR3 is TGCAGTGAGGGTAGCGGGAGGGCTCCCTACGAGCAGTACGTC.

The chain couples TRBV27 to TRBJ1-6, with TRBD1 identical over 9 bases. CDR1 is MNHEY, CDR2 SMNVEV, per germline (reference sequence). The CDR3 loop spans 16 amino acids. V trimming: 4 bases; J trimming: 9 bases; junction bases outside the gene matches: 10. As DNA, the CDR3 is TGTGCCAGCAGTTCCCCGTTGGGACAGGGTAGTTCACCCCTCCACTTT. Residues: CASSSPLGQGSSPLHF.

This clonotype showed up just a few times. The V call is TRBV4-1, the J call TRBJ2-2; 13 positions agree with TRBD2. The V gene end was trimmed by 0 bases and the J gene end by 4 bases; junction bases not matched to a gene: 14. Germline CDR1 reads MGHRA; CDR2 reads YSYEKL. This CDR3 contains 21 residues. CDR3 sequence reads: CASSQDLFGTSGKRGTGELFF. The DNA for the CDR3 is TGCGCCAGCAGCCAAGATCTATTCGGGACTAGCGGGAAAAGGGGCACCGGGGAGCTGTTTTTT.

This chain links TRBV7-8 with TRBJ1-5, with D hard to call. From germline, CDR1 is SGHVS and CDR2 FQNEAQ. Between the trimmed V and J ends, which lost 1 base and 0 bases, there was a span of 10 bases. The CDR3 is made up of 16 amino acids. The CDR3 nucleotides are TGTGCCAGCAGCTTAGGTCTTCGCTATAGCAATCAGCCCCAGCATTTT. It is translated as CASSLGLRYSNQPQHF.

The chain couples TRBV29-1 to TRBJ2-7; D uncertain. Germline loops: CDR1 SQVTM, CDR2 ANQGSEA. V lost 4 bases to trimming and J lost 1 base, with 8 bases between them. This CDR3 region has 12 residues. The CDR3 reads CSVAAASYEQYF. CDR3 DNA: TGCAGCGTTGCCGCCGCTTCCTACGAGCAGTACTTC.

This clonotype was seen at least ten times. The chain carries TRBV7-2 and TRBJ1-3; D unclear. Germline CDR1 reads SGHTA; CDR2 reads FQGNSA. CDR3 length equals 14 residues. V gave up 2 bases and J gave up 4 bases, with 9 bases separating them. The CDR3 spells CASSLNGVGNTIYF. The CDR3, as DNA: TGTGCCAGCAGCTTAAATGGCGTGGGAAACACCATATATTTT.

This chain links TRBV7-4 with TRBJ2-2, with TRBD2 identical over 14 bases. The V and J ends lost 5 bases and 4 bases, in that order; junction bases with no gene match: 3. In germline, CDR1 is SGHVT, CDR2 SQSDAQ. The CDR3 totals 16 residues. The CDR3 loop is CASSRLAGGSTGELFF. The CDR3 nucleotides are TGTGCCAGCAGCCGACTAGCGGGAGGGAGCACCGGGGAGCTGTTTTTT.

This chain joins TRBV6-2 or TRBV6-3 and TRBJ2-3; no definite D call. The V end lost 0 bases, the J end lost 5 bases, and 15 bases lay between the germline ends. Germline V CDR1 and CDR2: MNHEY, SVGEGT. The CDR3 spans 16 residues. CDR3 sequence (DNA): TGTGCCAGCAGTTACTCGTTTACCAGGATGGAAGATACGCAGTATTTT. Translated, it gives CASSYSFTRMEDTQYF.

The chain is built from TRBV10-3 and TRBJ2-2; no clear D gene. The CDR3 extends over 16 amino acids. Trimming took off 1 base at V and 5 bases at J, with 14 bases between the two ends. Per germline, CDR1 ENHRY and CDR2 SYGVKD. The CDR3 region is CAISEWGSPETGELFF. The CDR3 nucleotides read TGTGCCATCAGTGAGTGGGGTTCCCCTGAGACCGGGGAGCTGTTTTTT.

The chain couples TRBV12-3 or TRBV12-4 to TRBJ1-3, with D possibly matching TRBD1 (6 bases). V was clipped by 6 bases and J by 5 bases, with 20 bases between them. The CDR3 contains 16 residues. The chain's CDR3 is CASSLGGDRFRNTIYF. The DNA for the CDR3 is TGTGCCAGCAGCCTAGGGGGGGACCGATTTCGAAACACCATATATTTT.

At least ten counts were recorded for this clonotype. J is TRBJ2-5 and V is TRBV7-2; either TRBD1 or TRBD2 may fit D (5 bases each). Trimming took 2 bases from V and 2 from J, leaving 9 bases between them. This CDR3 has 14 residues. Germline V gives CDR1 SGHTA, CDR2 FQGNSA. The CDR3 nucleotides are TGTGCCAGCAGCTTACTGGGACCACAAGAGACCCAGTACTTC. It codes for CASSLLGPQETQYF.